The clone carrying this TCR beta chain has at least ten counts. Its antigen is still unknown. Each CDR3 protein gets one entry after TCRdb re-called the 5' RACE reads with MiXCR. Seen here are 250,000 to 400,000 distinct CDR3 sequences, over 3.5% observed once, and the top ten hold roughly 19%. This sample was included in a study of T cells after yellow fever vaccination. Findings and caveats of the study: Contaminating bulk clonotypes could be abundant in FACS-sorted repertoires.

Germline V lookup: CDR1 MGHRA, CDR2 YSYEKL. V was cut by 1 base and J by 5 bases, with 4 bases left in between. The CDR3 is 12 residues long. The material sequenced was PBMCs, taken 15 days after the yellow fever booster vaccination. The sequence derives from a man younger than 35 who received the YFV17D yellow fever vaccine. The V and J genes are TRBV4-1 and TRBJ2-3; D uncertain. For the CDR3, the DNA is TGCGCCAGCAGCCAAGCGGTAGATACGCAGTATTTT. It encodes CASSQAVDTQYF.